This paragraph reports one TCR beta chain. Original analysis: Reference gene primer amplification gave nucleated cell count estimates. Clones were read by immunoSEQ multiplex PCR, and TCRdb kept only the in-frame ones, dropping some. V and J calls plus clone size are reproduced from that table; the DNA served to infer D and trimming. Of 120,000 or so clones in the sample, 65% to 90% were seen once. This specimen belongs to a study of blood T cell repertoires in COVID-19. Study details: T cells, B-cell-depleted T cells, or PBMCs provided the cDNA or gDNA that served as material.

In germline, CDR1 is SGHAT, CDR2 FQNNGV. Germline trimming cut 7 bases from V and 4 bases from J; bases unmatched to any gene: 15. The CDR3 length is 17 residues. This clonotype was sampled from a woman aged 55-75 years with acute or convalescent COVID-19. The V and J genes are TRBV11-2 and TRBJ2-2, with 7 bases identical to TRBD2. Sequenced material: peripheral blood. The CDR3: CASIPGGRGVTTGELFF. Written as DNA, the CDR3 is TGTGCCAGCATCCCCGGGGGGAGGGGTGTTACCACCGGGGAGCTGTTTTTT.